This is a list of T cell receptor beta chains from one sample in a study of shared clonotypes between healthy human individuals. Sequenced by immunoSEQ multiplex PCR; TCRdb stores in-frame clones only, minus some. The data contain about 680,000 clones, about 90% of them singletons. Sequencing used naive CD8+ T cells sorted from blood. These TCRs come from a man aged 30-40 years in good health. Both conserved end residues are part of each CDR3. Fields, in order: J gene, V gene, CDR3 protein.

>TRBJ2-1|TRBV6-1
CASSGGGTVYNEQFF
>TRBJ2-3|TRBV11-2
CASSPFEGEPDTQYF
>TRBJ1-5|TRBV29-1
CSVAKQGAGQPQHF
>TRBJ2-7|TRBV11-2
CASSFLEMENEQYF
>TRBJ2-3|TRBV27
CASSLSRTDTQYF
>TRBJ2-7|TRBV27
CASSSDDRRTYEQYF
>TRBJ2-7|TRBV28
CASRHQGTSYEQYF
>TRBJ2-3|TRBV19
CASSHGGPDTQYF
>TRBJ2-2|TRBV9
CASSLQRTSGYHTGELFF
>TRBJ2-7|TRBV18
CASSPIRYGNYEQYF
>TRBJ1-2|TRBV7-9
CASSLEAANYGYTF
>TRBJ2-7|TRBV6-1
CASSETDPTPYEQYF
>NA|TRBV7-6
CASSLGASGTSYEQYF
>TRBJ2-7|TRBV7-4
CASSGGLAGTYEQYF
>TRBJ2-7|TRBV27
CASSPDTGEQYF
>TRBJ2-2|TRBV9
CASSAGLGTGELFF
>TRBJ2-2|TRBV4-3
CASSLLDRVPIEELFF
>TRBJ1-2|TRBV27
CASSLYSNYGYTF
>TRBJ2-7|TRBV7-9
CASSYPTSSEQYF
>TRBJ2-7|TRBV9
CASSLGQGFGEQYF
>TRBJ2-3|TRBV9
CASSVLGTGAVTDTQYF
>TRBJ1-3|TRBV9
CASSVGDDSAGNTIYF
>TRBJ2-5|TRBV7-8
CASSSGQPMKETQYF
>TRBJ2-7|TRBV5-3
CARSLTSGNPYEQYF
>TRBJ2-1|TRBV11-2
CASSPGGNEQFF
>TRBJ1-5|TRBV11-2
CASSFPGSNQPQHF
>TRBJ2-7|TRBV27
CASSLGGRGYEQYF
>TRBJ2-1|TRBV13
CASSLSGRGNNEQFF
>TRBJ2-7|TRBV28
CASSLRLAAVEQYF
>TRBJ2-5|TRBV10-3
CAISLGATSGSGKETQYF
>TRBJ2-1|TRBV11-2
CASSLDLLLGQFF
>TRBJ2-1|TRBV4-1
CASSHIGPQINEQFF
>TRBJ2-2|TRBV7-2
CASSFLGGTNTGELFF
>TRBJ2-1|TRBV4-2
CASSQSSSSYNEQFF
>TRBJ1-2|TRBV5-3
CARSSSGQGANYGYTF
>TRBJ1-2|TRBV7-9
CASSLAHDTANYGYTF
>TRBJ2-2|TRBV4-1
CASSVLAGDTGELFF
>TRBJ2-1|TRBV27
CASVRANEQFF
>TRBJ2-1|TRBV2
CASSLPLFSGSWNEQFF
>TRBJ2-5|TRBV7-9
CASSGDRGGETQYF